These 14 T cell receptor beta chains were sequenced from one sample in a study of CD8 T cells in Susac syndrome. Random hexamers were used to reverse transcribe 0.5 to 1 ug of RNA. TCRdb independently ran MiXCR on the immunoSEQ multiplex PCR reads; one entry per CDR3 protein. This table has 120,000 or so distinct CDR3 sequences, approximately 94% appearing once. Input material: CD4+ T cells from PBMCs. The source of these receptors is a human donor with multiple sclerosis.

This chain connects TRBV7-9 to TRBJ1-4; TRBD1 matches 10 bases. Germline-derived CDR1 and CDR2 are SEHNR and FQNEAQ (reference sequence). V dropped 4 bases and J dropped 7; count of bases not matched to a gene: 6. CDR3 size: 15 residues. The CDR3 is CASSSGTGVLEKLFF. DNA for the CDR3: TGTGCCAGCAGCTCGGGGACAGGGGTACTTGAAAAACTGTTTTTT.

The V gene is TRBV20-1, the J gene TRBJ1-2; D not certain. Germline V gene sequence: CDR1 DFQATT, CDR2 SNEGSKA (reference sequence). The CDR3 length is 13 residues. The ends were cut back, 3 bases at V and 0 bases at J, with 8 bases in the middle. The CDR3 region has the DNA TGCAGTGCTAGCGAGAGTGCTAACTATGGCTACACCTTC. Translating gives CSASESANYGYTF.

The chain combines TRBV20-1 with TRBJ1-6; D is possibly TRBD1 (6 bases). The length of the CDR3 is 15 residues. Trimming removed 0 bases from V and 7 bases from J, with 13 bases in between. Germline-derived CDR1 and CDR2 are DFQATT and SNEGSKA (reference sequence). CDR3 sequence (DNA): TGCAGTGCTAGAGATTCGGACAGCCTCAATTCACCCCTCCACTTT. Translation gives CSARDSDSLNSPLHF.

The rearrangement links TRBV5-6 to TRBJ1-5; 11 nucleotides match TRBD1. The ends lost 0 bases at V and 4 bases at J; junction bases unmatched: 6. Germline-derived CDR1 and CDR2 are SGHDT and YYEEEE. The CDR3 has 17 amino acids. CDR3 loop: CASSLGSGQGANQPQHF. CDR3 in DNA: TGTGCCAGCAGCTTGGGGTCCGGACAGGGGGCTAATCAGCCCCAGCATTTT.

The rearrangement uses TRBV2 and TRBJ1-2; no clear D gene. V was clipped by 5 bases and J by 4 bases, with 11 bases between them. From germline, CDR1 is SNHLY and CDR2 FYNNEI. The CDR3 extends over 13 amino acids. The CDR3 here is CASSTENRYGYTF. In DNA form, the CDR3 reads TGTGCCAGCAGTACAGAAAACCGCTATGGCTACACCTTC. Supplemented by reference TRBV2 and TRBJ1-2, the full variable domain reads EPEVTQTPSHQVTQMGQEVILRCVPISNHLYFYWYRQILGQKVEFLVSFYNNEISEKSEIFDDQFSVERPDGSNFTLKIRSTKLEDSAMYFCASSTENRYGYTFGSGTRLTVV.

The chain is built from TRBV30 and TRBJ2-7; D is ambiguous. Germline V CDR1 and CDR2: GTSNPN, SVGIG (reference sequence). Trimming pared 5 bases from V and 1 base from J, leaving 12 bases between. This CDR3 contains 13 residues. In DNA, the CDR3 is TGTGCCTGGGGTCTACATCCGTCCTACGAGCAGTACTTC. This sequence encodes CAWGLHPSYEQYF.

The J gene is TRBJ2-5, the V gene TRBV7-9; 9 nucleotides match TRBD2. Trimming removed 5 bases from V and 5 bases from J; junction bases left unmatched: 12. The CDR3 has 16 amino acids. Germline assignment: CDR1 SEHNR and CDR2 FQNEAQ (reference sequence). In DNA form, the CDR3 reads TGTGCCAGCAGCATATCCACCGGGACTAGCCGCGAGACCCAGTACTTC. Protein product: CASSISTGTSRETQYF.

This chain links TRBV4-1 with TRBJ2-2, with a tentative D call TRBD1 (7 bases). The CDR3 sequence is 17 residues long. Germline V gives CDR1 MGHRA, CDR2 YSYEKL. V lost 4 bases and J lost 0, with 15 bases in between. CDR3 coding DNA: TGCGCCAGCAGCCGAACGGGGGACAGATCGAACACCGGGGAGCTGTTTTTT. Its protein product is CASSRTGDRSNTGELFF.

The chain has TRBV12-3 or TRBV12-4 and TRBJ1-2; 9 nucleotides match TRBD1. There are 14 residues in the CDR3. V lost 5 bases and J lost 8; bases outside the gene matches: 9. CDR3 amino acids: CASSPTGGARGYTF. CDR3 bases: TGTGCCAGCAGTCCCACAGGGGGCGCTCGGGGCTACACCTTC.

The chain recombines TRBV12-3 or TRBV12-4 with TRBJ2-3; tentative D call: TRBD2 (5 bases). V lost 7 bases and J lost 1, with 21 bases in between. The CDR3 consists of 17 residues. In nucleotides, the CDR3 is TGTGCCAGCACCCTATGGGGAGAATCGACTGGCACAGATACGCAGTATTTT. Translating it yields CASTLWGESTGTDTQYF.

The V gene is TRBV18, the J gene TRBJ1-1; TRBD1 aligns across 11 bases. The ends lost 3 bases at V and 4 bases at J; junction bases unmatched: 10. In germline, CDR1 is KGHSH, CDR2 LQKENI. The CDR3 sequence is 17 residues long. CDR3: CASSPPGTGGLSTEAFF. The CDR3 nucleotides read TGTGCCAGCTCACCGCCAGGGACAGGGGGTCTGAGCACTGAAGCTTTCTTT.

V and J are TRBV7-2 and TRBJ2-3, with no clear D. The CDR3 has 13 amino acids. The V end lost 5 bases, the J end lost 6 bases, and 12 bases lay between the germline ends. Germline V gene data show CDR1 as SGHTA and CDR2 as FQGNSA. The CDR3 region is CASSTRLADTQYF. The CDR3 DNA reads TGTGCCAGCAGCACACGTCTTGCCGATACGCAGTATTTT.

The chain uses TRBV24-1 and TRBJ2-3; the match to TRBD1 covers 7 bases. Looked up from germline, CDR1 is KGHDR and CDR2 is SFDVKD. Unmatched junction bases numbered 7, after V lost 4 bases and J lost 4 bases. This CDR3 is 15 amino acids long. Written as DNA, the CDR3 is TGTGCCACCAGTGACCCCGGACAGGCATCAGATACGCAGTATTTT. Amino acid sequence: CATSDPGQASDTQYF.

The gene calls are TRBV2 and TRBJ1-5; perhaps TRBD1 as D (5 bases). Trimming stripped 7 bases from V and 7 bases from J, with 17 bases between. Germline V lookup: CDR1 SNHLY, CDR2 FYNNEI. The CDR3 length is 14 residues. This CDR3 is CASTATGGTQPQHF. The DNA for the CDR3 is TGTGCCAGCACCGCAACCGGGGGAACCCAGCCCCAGCATTTT.